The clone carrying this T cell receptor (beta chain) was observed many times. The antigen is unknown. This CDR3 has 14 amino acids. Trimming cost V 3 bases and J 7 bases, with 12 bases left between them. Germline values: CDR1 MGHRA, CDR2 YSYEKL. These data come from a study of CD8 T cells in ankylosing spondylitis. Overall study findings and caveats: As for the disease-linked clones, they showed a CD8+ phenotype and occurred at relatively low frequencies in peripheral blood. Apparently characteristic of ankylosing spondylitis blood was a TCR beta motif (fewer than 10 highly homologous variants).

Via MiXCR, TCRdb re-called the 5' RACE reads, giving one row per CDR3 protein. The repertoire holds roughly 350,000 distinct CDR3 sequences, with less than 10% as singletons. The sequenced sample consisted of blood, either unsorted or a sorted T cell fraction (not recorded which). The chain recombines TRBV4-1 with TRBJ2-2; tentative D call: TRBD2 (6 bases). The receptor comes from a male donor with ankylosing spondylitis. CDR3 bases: TGCGCCAGCAGCCACCTTCTTAGCGGCGGGGAGCTGTTTTTT. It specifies CASSHLLSGGELFF.